Following are 18 T cell receptor beta chains from one sample sequenced in a study of T cells after yellow fever vaccination. TCRdb called the 5' RACE reads again in MiXCR, with one record for every CDR3 protein. The sample gives about 63,000 distinct CDR3 sequences, approximately 7.4% of which show up once; less than 40% is in the top ten. Sequenced material: CD8+ T cells sorted from PBMCs, taken 15 days after the yellow fever booster vaccination. The receptors here all came from a man aged 30-40 years who received the YFV17D yellow fever vaccine.

This clonotype was counted ten times or more. CDR3 in amino acids: CSVESGAGNTEAFF. The CDR3 nucleotides read TGCAGCGTTGAATCAGGGGCCGGGAACACTGAAGCTTTCTTT. The chain links TRBV29-1 to TRBJ1-1; D might be TRBD1 (6 bases). This CDR3 region has 14 residues. From germline, CDR1 is SQVTM and CDR2 ANQGSEA. The V end was cut by 2 bases, the J end by 1 base, with 11 bases between.

This chain joins TRBV15 and TRBJ2-1; 7 bases map to TRBD1. The V gene's germline CDR1 is LNHNV and CDR2 YYDKDF (reference sequence). The length of the CDR3 is 15 residues. Germline trimming cut 5 bases from V and 7 bases from J; bases unmatched to any gene: 11. This CDR3 reads CATSSQTGTVNEQFF. DNA of the CDR3: TGTGCCACCAGCTCGCAGACAGGGACGGTAAATGAGCAGTTCTTC.

In its sample, this clonotype was seen many times. The chain carries TRBV11-2 and TRBJ2-1, with 11 bases lining up with TRBD2. The CDR3 runs to 13 residues. In germline, CDR1 is SGHAT, CDR2 FQNNGV. With 8 bases clipped from V and 4 bases from J, the junction kept 1 base outside the gene matches. CDR3 coding DNA: TGTGCCAGCGGGACTAGCGGTTACAATGAGCAGTTCTTC. Its protein product is CASGTSGYNEQFF.

This clonotype occurred many times. The chain carries TRBV7-2 and TRBJ2-7; D ambiguous. The CDR3 is 13 amino acids. Germline V gene sequence: CDR1 SGHTA, CDR2 FQGNSA. With 6 bases removed from V and 1 base from J, the gap between germline ends came to 10 bases. CDR3 bases: TGTGCCAGCAGGCAAACAATTTCCTACGAGCAGTACTTC. Translation: CASRQTISYEQYF.

The CDR3 is CASSFGQRARPDRTDTQYF. The DNA of the CDR3 is TGTGCCAGCAGCTTTGGCCAGAGAGCGAGGCCGGACCGCACAGATACGCAGTATTTT. The V and J genes are TRBV11-2 and TRBJ2-3, with D unclear. Trimming left V 3 bases short and J 1 base short, with 23 bases between. CDR1 and CDR2 (germline): SGHAT, FQNNGV. The CDR3 contains 19 residues.

This clonotype was detected many times. The chain uses TRBV30 and TRBJ2-3; D is unresolved. The CDR3 consists of 16 residues. Germline CDR1 reads GTSNPN; CDR2 reads SVGIG (reference sequence). Between the trimmed V and J ends, which lost 3 bases and 1 base, there was a span of 17 bases. Here the CDR3 reads CAWRTVEDGGTDTQYF. The CDR3 DNA is TGTGCCTGGAGGACCGTAGAGGACGGAGGCACAGATACGCAGTATTTT.

This clonotype was picked up many times. This chain joins TRBV11-2 and TRBJ1-1; unclear D gene. This CDR3 is 13 amino acids long. In germline, CDR1 is SGHAT, CDR2 FQNNGV. Trimming removed 5 bases from V and 0 bases from J, with 7 bases in between. CDR3 bases: TGTGCCAGCAGCCCGGGATTGAACACTGAAGCTTTCTTT. Protein product: CASSPGLNTEAFF.

This clonotype has more than one count but fewer than ten. The chain joins TRBV27 to TRBJ2-7, with D perhaps given as TRBD1 or TRBD2 (5 bases each). Trimming left V 8 bases short and J 7 bases short, with 12 bases between. The CDR3 sequence is 11 residues long. The germline CDR1 and CDR2 sequences are MNHEY and SMNVEV (reference sequence). CDR3 sequence reads: CASGEGWEQYF. The CDR3 DNA sequence: TGTGCCAGCGGTGAGGGGTGGGAGCAGTACTTC.

Many counts were recorded for this clonotype. The rearrangement links TRBV23-1 to TRBJ2-7; D is ambiguous. TRBV23-1 counts as an open reading frame of uncertain function. The CDR3 length is 16 residues. V was cut by 1 base and J by 0 bases, with 13 bases left in between. DNA for the CDR3: TGCGCCAGCAGTCAATGGGCCTCAGCCCCCTCCTACGAGCAGTACTTC. Protein: CASSQWASAPSYEQYF.

Ten or more counts support this clonotype. V is TRBV12-3 or TRBV12-4 and J is TRBJ2-1; tentatively, D is TRBD2 (6 bases). The V end was cut by 1 base, the J end by 8 bases, with 21 bases between. CDR3 length: 17 amino acids. CDR3: CASSLGARRDNPYEQFF. The CDR3 DNA follows: TGTGCCAGCAGTTTAGGGGCGCGGCGGGATAACCCCTATGAGCAGTTCTTC.

This clonotype has a count of ten or more. The genes are TRBV12-3 or TRBV12-4 and TRBJ1-2, with a tentative D call TRBD1 (6 bases). The CDR3 loop spans 13 amino acids. Trimming pared 7 bases from V and 2 bases from J, leaving 11 bases between. The CDR3 nucleotides are TGTGCCAGCATTTCGGACAGAAACTATGGCTACACCTTC. Amino acid sequence: CASISDRNYGYTF.

This clonotype was counted ten times or more. The chain carries TRBV28 and TRBJ2-1; the D is unclear. The CDR3 length is 12 residues. The V gene's germline CDR1 is MDHEN and CDR2 SYDVKM. Deletions cut 3 bases from V and 5 bases from J, with 5 bases between. The CDR3 region is CASSFSHNEQFF. DNA for the CDR3: TGTGCCAGCAGTTTCAGCCACAATGAGCAGTTCTTC.

This clonotype was seen ten or more times. The CDR3 bases are TGCGCCAGCAGTCCCGGGTTGGGGACTTATGGCTACACCTTC. It specifies CASSPGLGTYGYTF. V and J are TRBV10-2 and TRBJ1-2; D possibly corresponds to TRBD1 (5 bases). The V and J ends lost 5 bases and 5 bases respectively, with 15 bases between them. CDR3 size: 14 residues. CDR1 and CDR2 (germline): WSHSY, SAAADI.

This clonotype showed up just a few times. J is TRBJ2-7 and V is TRBV20-1, with 9 bases matching TRBD1. CDR1 and CDR2 from the germline V gene are DFQATT and SNEGSKA (reference sequence). V shed 1 base, J shed 4 bases, and the junction held 8 bases outside the gene matches. There are 15 residues in the CDR3. The CDR3 coding sequence is TGCAGTGCTAGAGGTTTAGAGGACAGGGGATACGAGCAGTACTTC. Translation gives CSARGLEDRGYEQYF.

Concerning this clonotype itself: This clone may be a read error of a much larger clone one base away. The chain carries TRBV5-1 and TRBJ2-1, with 8 bases aligning to TRBD2. The CDR3 length is 15 residues. CDR1 SGHRS and CDR2 YFSETQ come from the germline V gene. Unmatched junction bases numbered 5, after V lost 2 bases and J lost 4 bases. CDR3 region: CASSFGTRGYNEQFF. CDR3 bases: TGCGCCAGCAGCTTCGGGACTAGAGGGTACAATGAGCAGTTCTTC.

This clonotype was seen ten or more times. The chain recombines TRBV14 with TRBJ2-1; TRBD2 agrees at 10 bases. From germline, CDR1 is SGHDN and CDR2 FVKESK. There are 14 residues in the CDR3. V shed 4 bases, J shed 8 bases, and the junction held 5 bases outside the gene matches. CDR3: CASSPTSGVYEQFF. DNA for the CDR3: TGTGCCAGCAGCCCCACTAGCGGGGTCTATGAGCAGTTCTTC.

This clonotype was found many times. The V gene is TRBV27, the J gene TRBJ1-1; a weak D match, TRBD1 (5 bases). Germline loops: CDR1 MNHEY, CDR2 SMNVEV (reference sequence). V was shortened by 6 bases and J by 0 bases, with 11 bases between the two germline ends. CDR3 length: 14 residues. CDR3 DNA sequence: TGTGCCAGCAGAACAGGCAACATGAACACTGAAGCTTTCTTT. It translates to CASRTGNMNTEAFF.

The chain uses TRBV7-8 and TRBJ1-2; 7 bases match TRBD1. J lost 4 bases, V lost 5 bases, and 10 bases had no gene match. There are 15 residues in the CDR3. Germline lookup yields CDR1 SGHVS and CDR2 FQNEAQ. The CDR3: CASSEGGLSVYGYTF. The CDR3 coding sequence is TGTGCCAGCAGCGAAGGGGGCCTGTCGGTCTATGGCTACACCTTC.